These T cell receptor beta chains were read from a single sample in a study of T cell responses to AZD1222 COVID-19 vaccine. TCRdb's table, derived via immunoSEQ multiplex PCR, lists solely in-frame clones and lacks some. The sample yields approximately 67,000 clones, roughly nine tenths seen once. This specimen consisted of peripheral blood, obtained 28 days after the second AZD1222 dose. These receptors all stem from an adult who received the AZD1222 COVID-19 vaccine. Each CDR3 is given with its conserved first and last residue. The D gene is left open where the match is weak. For some rows the clone size is stated as once, few or many, or as a class when expanded; others skip it.

v_gene	len	d_gene	j_gene	abundance	CDR3nt	CDR3aa
TRBV6-2/TRBV6-3	12	NA	TRBJ2-7	NA	TGTGCCAGCAGTTACCCGACCTACGAGCAGTACTTC	CASSYPTYEQYF
TRBV6-5	14	NA	TRBJ1-5	NA	TGTGCCAGCACCCCGCGGGGCCCCAATCAGCCCCAGCATTTT	CASTPRGPNQPQHF
TRBV18	16	NA	TRBJ1-3	NA	TGTGCCAGCTCACCAAACCAGGGAGCCTCTGGAAACACCATATATTTT	CASSPNQGASGNTIYF
TRBV6-2/TRBV6-3	15	TRBD1	TRBJ2-1	NA	TGTGCCAGCAGTTCCGAGGACAGGGGCTACAATGAGCAGTTCTTC	CASSSEDRGYNEQFF
TRBV7-9	15	TRBD2	TRBJ2-7	NA	TGTGCCAGCAGCCGCGTACTAGCGGGAGTTTACGAGCAGTACTTC	CASSRVLAGVYEQYF
TRBV19	13	NA	TRBJ2-2	few	TGTGCCAGTAGCCGCCACTCGGGCGGGGAGCTGTTTTTT	CASSRHSGGELFF
TRBV12-3/TRBV12-4	10	NA	TRBJ2-7	NA	TGTGCCAGCGCGACGTCCGAGCAGTACTTC	CASATSEQYF
TRBV12-3/TRBV12-4	11	NA	TRBJ2-1	NA	TGTGCCAGCAGCCGCATAGGGGAGCAGTTCTTC	CASSRIGEQFF
TRBV14	14	NA	TRBJ2-2	NA	TGTGCCAGCAGCCAAGTCTGGGCGACCGGGGAGCTGTTTTTT	CASSQVWATGELFF
TRBV11-2	13	NA	TRBJ1-1	NA	TGTGCCAGCAGCTTAGGCCGTAACACTGAAGCTTTCTTT	CASSLGRNTEAFF
TRBV2	12	NA	TRBJ2-5	NA	TGTGCCAGCGCTGGCGGGATGGAGACCCAGTACTTC	CASAGGMETQYF
TRBV6-4	17	NA	TRBJ2-7	NA	TGTGCCAGCAGTGGGGTCGTGGTAGTCGGGAGCAAATACGAGCAGTACTTC	CASSGVVVVGSKYEQYF
TRBV7-2	14	TRBD1	TRBJ2-2	NA	TGTGCCAGCAGCGGACAGGGGGCGACCGGGGAGCTGTTTTTT	CASSGQGATGELFF
TRBV6-5	13	TRBD1	TRBJ1-2	few	TGTGCCAGCAGTTACGAGGGGGCCTATGGCTACACCTTC	CASSYEGAYGYTF
TRBV27	16	NA	TRBJ2-7	NA	TGTGCCAGCAGTGTTCTCAACGGACGCGGGGTACGCGAGCAGTACTTC	CASSVLNGRGVREQYF
TRBV28	16	NA	TRBJ1-1	NA	TGTGCCAGCAGTCCTCTTGCCGCTGGGTGGGGCACTGAAGCTTTCTTT	CASSPLAAGWGTEAFF
TRBV7-7	13	NA	TRBJ2-3	NA	TGTGCCAGCAGCCCCGACTTCACAGATACGCAGTATTTT	CASSPDFTDTQYF
TRBV15	14	NA	TRBJ2-1	NA	TGTGCCACCAGCAGAGATCGAGCCGCAATCGAGCAGTTCTTC	CATSRDRAAIEQFF
TRBV5-1	15	NA	TRBJ2-5	NA	TGCGCCAGCAGCTTGAGGGAGGCCACTCAAGAGACCCAGTACTTC	CASSLREATQETQYF
TRBV7-2	15	NA	TRBJ1-2	NA	TGTGCCAGCAGCTGGGGTCAGGAGGGGGACTATGGCTACACCTTC	CASSWGQEGDYGYTF
TRBV7-6	16	NA	TRBJ1-1	NA	TGTGCCAGCAACCACCGGCCAAGGGGAGGGGATACTGAAGCTTTCTTT	CASNHRPRGGDTEAFF
TRBV4-2	18	TRBD2	TRBJ2-3	NA	TGTGCCAGCAGCCAGATAGCGGGAGGGCCAACTAGCACAGATACGCAGTATTTT	CASSQIAGGPTSTDTQYF
TRBV12-3/TRBV12-4	13	NA	TRBJ1-2	once	TGTGCCAGCAGTTTAGGACAGCCCTATGGCTACACCTTC	CASSLGQPYGYTF
TRBV20-1	14	NA	TRBJ1-1	NA	TGCAGTGCTAGTGCTGGCCAGTGGAACACTGAAGCTTTCTTT	CSASAGQWNTEAFF
TRBV2	14	TRBD1	TRBJ1-5	NA	TGTGCCAGCACCTCGGACAGGGGAAATCAGCCCCAGCATTTT	CASTSDRGNQPQHF
TRBV3-1/TRBV3-2	11	NA	TRBJ1-1	NA	TGTGCCAGCGGGGAGGGCACTGAAGCTTTCTTT	CASGEGTEAFF
TRBV5-1	16	TRBD1	TRBJ1-1	NA	TGCGCCAGCAGCCCCGGGGACAGGGGGCAGAACACTGAAGCTTTCTTT	CASSPGDRGQNTEAFF
TRBV5-8	16	NA	TRBJ1-2	NA	TGTGCCAGCAGCTCCTACGGATTGGGAGCTAACTATGGCTACACCTTC	CASSSYGLGANYGYTF
TRBV9	14	NA	TRBJ2-7	NA	TGTGCCAGCAGCGACCGGGACGGGACCTACGAGCAGTACTTC	CASSDRDGTYEQYF
TRBV18	14	NA	TRBJ2-3	NA	TGTGCCAGCTCATTAGGACAGCGATCAGATACGCAGTATTTT	CASSLGQRSDTQYF
TRBV6-5	13	NA	TRBJ2-7	NA	TGTGCCAGCAGTTACGTGGGCCCCTACGAGCAGTACTTC	CASSYVGPYEQYF
TRBV29-1	14	NA	TRBJ1-1	NA	TGCAGCGTTGGCGGCCGGGGGGGTGGAACTGAAGCTTTCTTT	CSVGGRGGGTEAFF
TRBV5-1	14	TRBD1	TRBJ2-5	NA	TGCGCCAGCAGCCGACTCGGGACAGAAGAGACCCAGTACTTC	CASSRLGTEETQYF
TRBV28	13	TRBD1	TRBJ1-3	NA	TGTGCCAGCGCGACAGGGGGCATTGACACCATATATTTT	CASATGGIDTIYF
TRBV19	17	TRBD2	TRBJ2-3	NA	TGTGCCAGTACCCCCCCCGGGACTAGCGGACACACAGATACGCAGTATTTT	CASTPPGTSGHTDTQYF
TRBV15	14	NA	TRBJ1-3	NA	TGTGCCACCAGCAGAGATTCGAGCTTGAACACCATATATTTT	CATSRDSSLNTIYF
TRBV5-1	15	TRBD2	TRBJ2-3	NA	TGCGCCAGCAGCTTGGAGGGAGGGCTCAGACGTACGCAGTATTTT	CASSLEGGLRRTQYF
TRBV7-6	16	NA	TRBJ1-1	NA	TGTGCCAGCAGCTTAGAGTCTTATGCGGGGGCCCTTAATTATTGGTTT	CASSLESYAGALNYWF
TRBV12-3/TRBV12-4	12	NA	TRBJ1-1	NA	TGTGCCAGCAGTTCCTCGGGCCCACGGGCTTTCTTT	CASSSSGPRAFF
TRBV5-1	15	NA	TRBJ1-2	NA	TGCGCCAGCAGCTTGGCGAGGGGGAGCAACTATGGCTACACCTTC	CASSLARGSNYGYTF
TRBV2	14	NA	TRBJ2-7	NA	TGTGCCAGCAGTGTACAGGGAGTGGGCTACGAGCAGTACTTC	CASSVQGVGYEQYF
TRBV28	17	TRBD2	TRBJ2-3	few	TGTGCCACCGCGACCCCCCTGGGACTAGCCGACACAGATACGCAGTATTTT	CATATPLGLADTDTQYF
TRBV20-1	11	NA	TRBJ1-2	NA	TGCAGTGCTAGAGGGGAAGAGGGCTACACCTTC	CSARGEEGYTF
TRBV18	15	NA	TRBJ1-2	NA	TGTGCCAGCTCACCACCGATAGGAAACGTTTACGGCTACACCTTC	CASSPPIGNVYGYTF
TRBV5-1	15	TRBD2	TRBJ2-1	NA	TGCGCCAGCAGCTACACTAGCGGGAGGTTAAATGAGCAGTTCTTC	CASSYTSGRLNEQFF